This T cell receptor beta chain emerged from a study of T cell responses to AZD1222 COVID-19 vaccine. Study background: Second doses were pooled across both intervals (about 4 or about 12 weeks).

Study-level results: No repertoire was sampled before or during the peak T cell response, only after it. The span of vaccine-associated CD4 TCRs extended across spike, with dominance at 160-218 and 743-854. Spike-specific TCR breadth and depth went up after people got two AZD1222 doses.

Repertoires were generated with immunoSEQ multiplex PCR, while TCRdb's copy carries only in-frame clones and drops some. This table holds over 90,000 clones, 91% found once. Germline V gene sequence: CDR1 SGHVS, CDR2 FNYEAQ. V shed 0 bases, J shed 4 bases, and the junction held 2 bases outside the gene matches. This CDR3 has 15 residues. A word on this clone: Antigen unknown.

The sequenced sample was peripheral blood, obtained on day 0 of AZD1222 vaccination. This chain uses TRBV7-6 with TRBJ1-4, with 7 bases identical to TRBD1. This receptor was taken from an adult in good health. This CDR3 reads CASSLAGGLNEKLFF. DNA for the CDR3: TGTGCCAGCAGCTTAGCAGGGGGCCTTAATGAAAAACTGTTTTTT.